This TCR beta chain was recovered during a study of blood T cell repertoires in COVID-19. As for the study in general: Material from acute and convalescent COVID-19 was sourced from the United States, Italy and Spain. Sources were T cells, B-cell-depleted T cells, or PBMCs; the material itself was cDNA or gDNA.

Seattle cases were enrolled at active infection and followed longitudinally. Data came from immunoSEQ multiplex PCR; TCRdb stores just in-frame clones and leaves some out. The sample records 400,000 to 450,000 clones, roughly 89% being singletons. The V gene lost 7 bases and the J gene lost 5 bases, with 23 bases spanning the gap. CDR3 length: 16 residues. CDR1 and CDR2 from the germline V gene are MNHEY and SMNVEV (reference sequence). Material: peripheral blood. The V gene is TRBV27, the J gene TRBJ2-5; D might be TRBD1 (6 bases). The sequence was obtained from a young man with COVID-19, enrolled during active disease. This CDR3 is CASIGLGATGAETQYF. DNA of the CDR3: TGTGCCAGCATTGGTCTGGGGGCGACGGGTGCGGAGACCCAGTACTTC.